The text below deals with one T cell receptor beta chain. What it binds is not known. The CDR3 length is 16 residues. V lost 1 base and J lost 1, with 11 bases in between. Germline CDR1 reads SGHDT; CDR2 reads YYEEEE. TCRdb recomputed calls from the reads with MiXCR, one row per CDR3 protein. In the table there are 560,000 or so distinct CDR3 sequences, about 15% of which are singletons. These data belong to a study of T cell repertoires in cytomegalovirus infection. Study overall: Signatures in public TCR beta sequences pointed to both CMV infection and matching HLA type. Study observations and caveats: CMV-specific TCR beta clonotypes restricted by HLA-C dominated the ex vivo response.

Sample: CD8+ T cells from PBMCs. The rearrangement uses TRBV5-6 and TRBJ2-2; D unclear. The receptor's source is a human donor in good health (CMV status not recorded). Some clones in this sample may be carry-over from other donors' samples. CDR3 bases: TGTGCCAGCAGCTTGATTCGCAGGTTGAACACCGGGGAGCTGTTTTTT. It encodes CASSLIRRLNTGELFF.